The 32 T cell receptor beta chains below were found in one sample sequenced in a study of T cell repertoires in cytomegalovirus infection. MiXCR was run by TCRdb on the reads, yielding one entry per CDR3 protein. This table has more than 110,000 distinct CDR3 sequences, about 31% appearing once. Their antigens remain unidentified. The sample in question was CD8+ T cells from cultured PBMCs, obtained from culture after CMV antigen stimulation. The receptors originated from a human donor in good health (CMV status not recorded). Some clones in this sample may be carry-over from other donors' samples.

This clonotype appeared a few times. The chain has TRBV7-6 and TRBJ2-3; D is unresolved. Between the trimmed V and J ends, which lost 2 bases and 2 bases, there was a span of 11 bases. This CDR3 region has 15 residues. Germline V gene lookup returns CDR1 SGHVS and CDR2 FNYEAQ. The CDR3: CASSLFPESTDTQYF. For the CDR3, the DNA is TGTGCCAGCAGCTTATTCCCGGAATCCACAGATACGCAGTATTTT.

The chain is built from TRBV19 and TRBJ1-1, with D perhaps matching TRBD1 (5 bases). Trimming removed 6 bases from V and 2 bases from J, with 22 bases in between. The germline V gene has CDR1 LNHDA and CDR2 SQIVND (reference sequence). The CDR3 loop spans 17 amino acids. CDR3 in DNA: TGTGCCAGTAGCCGACATTCTGACCAGGGCTACAACACTGAAGCTTTCTTT. Translation gives CASSRHSDQGYNTEAFF.

The chain couples TRBV15 to TRBJ2-1, with 9 bases lining up with TRBD2. Trimming at V came to 5 bases and at J to 13 bases, leaving 18 bases not matched to a gene. This CDR3 is 16 amino acids long. From germline, CDR1 is LNHNV and CDR2 YYDKDF (reference sequence). The CDR3: CATSETSGPSYNVQFF. The CDR3 DNA sequence: TGTGCCACCAGCGAGACTAGCGGTCCATCCTACAATGTTCAGTTCTTC.

This clonotype appeared a few times. The rearrangement links TRBV20-1 to TRBJ1-1; 10 bases match TRBD1. CDR3 length equals 17 residues. Trimming cost V 1 base and J 0 bases; bases outside gene matches: 8. Germline CDR1 reads DFQATT; CDR2 reads SNEGSKA (reference sequence). CDR3: CSARGQGAWVMNTEAFF. The DNA of the CDR3 is TGCAGTGCTAGAGGACAGGGGGCATGGGTCATGAACACTGAAGCTTTCTTT.

In regard to this clonotype: Mismatch with germline at one junction end may stem from a read error. The genes are TRBV5-3 and TRBJ1-2, with unresolved D. TRBV5-3 falls under the ORF class, with uncertain function. This CDR3 is built from 15 residues. CDR3 DNA: TGTGCCAGCAGCTACACGGTAGAGGGAGGATATGGCTACACCTTC. Amino acid sequence: CASSYTVEGGYGYTF.

V is TRBV7-3 and J is TRBJ2-5, with 13 bases aligning to TRBD2. With 4 bases clipped from V and 2 bases from J, the junction kept 7 bases outside the gene matches. The CDR3 sequence is 17 residues long. Germline CDR1 SGHTA, CDR2 FQGTGA. As DNA, the CDR3 is TGTGCCAGCAGCTCCGGACTAGCGGGGGACCTTCAAGAGACCCAGTACTTC. This translates into CASSSGLAGDLQETQYF.

This clonotype was observed a handful of times. The chain links TRBV6-2 or TRBV6-3 to TRBJ1-2; D possibly corresponds to TRBD1 (6 bases). Germline V gives CDR1 MNHEY, CDR2 SVGEGT. The CDR3 runs 17 residues. Trimming shortened V by 0 bases and J by 8 bases, and 22 bases separated the two germline ends. The CDR3 is CASSYSTGYVLYGGYTF. CDR3 DNA sequence: TGTGCCAGCAGTTACTCGACAGGCTACGTTCTCTATGGAGGCTACACCTTC.

This chain connects TRBV13 to TRBJ1-1; 7 bases align to TRBD1. The CDR3 has 12 residues. V lost 9 bases, J lost 1 base, and 2 bases stayed unmatched. Looked up from germline, CDR1 is PRHDT and CDR2 is FYEKMQ (reference sequence). Here the CDR3 DNA reads TGTGCCAGGGGACAGCAGAACACTGAAGCTTTCTTT. Translated, it gives CARGQQNTEAFF.

The CDR3 region has the DNA TGTGCCAGCAGCTTTGGGGAAGTCAATGAGCAGTTCTTC. It encodes CASSFGEVNEQFF. V usage is TRBV7-3 and J usage is TRBJ2-1; D gene ambiguous. CDR1 and CDR2 (germline): SGHTA, FQGTGA. The CDR3 sequence is 13 residues long. V was trimmed by 3 bases and J by 6 bases, leaving 9 bases between them.

The V gene is TRBV3-1, the J gene TRBJ2-1; tentative D call: TRBD1 (6 bases). The CDR3 sequence is 13 residues long. Trimming stripped 4 bases from V and 10 bases from J, with 14 bases between. Per the germline V gene, CDR1 is LGHDT and CDR2 is YNNKEL (reference sequence). The CDR3, as DNA: TGTGCCAGCAGCCGAGATCAGGGGAAAGAGCAGTTCTTC. This encodes CASSRDQGKEQFF.

The chain employs TRBV7-6 and TRBJ1-4, with D possibly TRBD1 on 6 matching bases. Germline V CDR1 and CDR2: SGHVS, FNYEAQ. Trimming took 5 bases from V and 2 from J, leaving 9 bases between them. The CDR3 contains 14 residues. The CDR3: CASSRQGTNEKLFF. The DNA of the CDR3 is TGTGCCAGCAGCCGCCAGGGGACTAATGAAAAACTGTTTTTT. The full variable domain, rest sourced from reference TRBV7-6 and TRBJ1-4, is GAGVSQSPRYKVTKRGQDVALRCDPISGHVSLYWYRQALGQGPEFLTYFNYEAQQDKSGLPNDRFSAERPEGSISTLTIQRTEQRDSAMYRCASSRQGTNEKLFFGSGTQLSVL.

This chain joins TRBV7-6 and TRBJ1-1; the D is unclear. Trimming left V 1 base short and J 7 bases short, with 10 bases between. Germline V lookup: CDR1 SGHVS, CDR2 FNYEAQ. CDR3 size: 13 residues. The CDR3 sequence is CASSLGQLFEAFF. Written as DNA, the CDR3 is TGTGCCAGCAGCTTAGGGCAGCTCTTTGAAGCTTTCTTT.

V gene TRBV7-9 combines with J gene TRBJ2-7; possible D gene TRBD2, 5 bases. CDR3 size: 14 residues. The V gene lost 8 bases and the J gene lost 5 bases, with 19 bases spanning the gap. Germline V lookup: CDR1 SEHNR, CDR2 FQNEAQ (reference sequence). The CDR3 sequence: CASSLGRNWDEQYF. CDR3 sequence (DNA): TGTGCCAGCTCCTTGGGGAGAAACTGGGACGAGCAGTACTTC.

The table lists this clonotype with a count of one. In DNA, the CDR3 is TGTGCCAGCAGTTTAGCCCGGAGGGGGCAGGGCGGGGAGCTGTTTTTT. It is translated as CASSLARRGQGGELFF. The V gene is TRBV12-3 or TRBV12-4, the J gene TRBJ2-2; a possible D gene is TRBD1 (7 bases). This CDR3 has 16 residues. With 0 bases removed from V and 7 bases from J, the gap between germline ends came to 15 bases.

This clonotype was seen a single time. The chain carries TRBV25-1 and TRBJ2-1; a possible D gene is TRBD2 (6 bases). The length of the CDR3 is 14 residues. Trimming took off 6 bases at V and 3 bases at J, with 12 bases between the two ends. Germline CDR1 reads MGHDK; CDR2 reads SYGVNS. The CDR3: CASSAWGLYNEQFF. The CDR3 DNA follows: TGTGCCAGCAGCGCCTGGGGACTCTACAATGAGCAGTTCTTC.

This clonotype appeared a few times. This chain links TRBV4-2 with TRBJ2-7; 7 nucleotides agree with TRBD2. The CDR3 has 14 amino acids. Germline CDR1 is LGHNA and CDR2 is YNFKEQ. V lost 0 bases and J lost 5; bases outside the gene matches: 4. The CDR3 DNA reads as TGTGCCAGCAGCCAAGATACTAGCGTCCACGAGCAGTACTTC. It codes for CASSQDTSVHEQYF.

This chain uses TRBV6-5 with TRBJ2-4; D unresolved. Germline loops: CDR1 MNHEY, CDR2 SVGAGI. The V gene lost 6 bases and the J gene lost 2 bases, with 8 bases spanning the gap. The CDR3 consists of 13 residues. CDR3 region: CASRTEPKNIQYF. CDR3 bases: TGTGCCAGCAGAACTGAGCCCAAAAACATTCAGTACTTC.

The CDR3 loop is CASSPPSSYEQYF. The CDR3 DNA follows: TGTGCCAGCTCTCCCCCGAGCTCCTACGAGCAGTACTTC. The chain carries TRBV18 and TRBJ2-7; D ambiguous. There are 13 residues in the CDR3. In germline, CDR1 is KGHSH, CDR2 LQKENI. Trimming removed 6 bases from V and 0 bases from J, with 9 bases in between. Complete variable domain (other parts from reference TRBV18 and TRBJ2-7): NAGVMQNPRHLVRRRGQEARLRCSPMKGHSHVYWYRQLPEEGLKFMVYLQKENIIDESGMPKERFSAEFPKEGPSILRIQQVVRGDSAAYFCASSPPSSYEQYFGPGTRLTVT.

In its sample, this clonotype was seen a few times. The chain couples TRBV11-2 to TRBJ2-7; D may correspond to TRBD1 or TRBD2 (5 bases each). Germline CDR1 SGHAT, CDR2 FQNNGV. Trimming cost V 0 bases and J 3 bases, with 12 bases left between them. The CDR3 length is 15 residues. CDR3 in amino acids: CASSLEVGVHYEQYF. The CDR3 DNA is TGTGCCAGCAGCTTAGAAGTGGGGGTGCACTACGAGCAGTACTTC.

This clonotype was detected ten times or more. V is TRBV2 and J is TRBJ2-7; D is possibly TRBD1 (5 bases). Looked up from germline, CDR1 is SNHLY and CDR2 is FYNNEI. This CDR3 region has 14 residues. Trimming removed 3 bases at V and 2 bases at J, with 11 bases between. The CDR3 spells CASSDRTSTYEQYF. CDR3 nucleotides: TGTGCCAGCAGTGACAGGACATCGACCTACGAGCAGTACTTC.

This clonotype was picked up a small number of times. This chain connects TRBV7-4 to TRBJ2-3; D remains unclear. The V end lost 0 bases, the J end lost 3 bases, and 4 bases lay between the germline ends. Per the germline V gene, CDR1 is SGHVT and CDR2 is SQSDAQ. The CDR3 is made up of 13 amino acids. This CDR3 reads CASSLAQTDTQYF. In DNA, the CDR3 is TGTGCCAGCAGCTTAGCGCAGACAGATACGCAGTATTTT.

The chain couples TRBV19 to TRBJ1-1; D unresolved. Trimming pared 5 bases from V and 7 bases from J, leaving 11 bases between. Per the germline V gene, CDR1 is LNHDA and CDR2 is SQIVND (reference sequence). This CDR3 has 12 amino acids. The CDR3 reads CASSEPGFEAFF. CDR3 in DNA: TGTGCCAGTAGTGAACCGGGGTTTGAAGCTTTCTTT.

The V and J genes are TRBV12-3 or TRBV12-4 and TRBJ2-1; D remains unclear. Trimming shortened V by 5 bases and J by 5 bases, and 13 bases separated the two germline ends. There are 14 residues in the CDR3. The CDR3 protein is CASSLPGPDNEQFF. CDR3 DNA: TGTGCCAGCAGTCTTCCCGGCCCTGACAATGAGCAGTTCTTC.

The V and J genes are TRBV7-6 and TRBJ1-1; D not resolved. The CDR3 has 14 amino acids. V was pared by 5 bases and J by 4 bases, with 14 bases between. Germline V gene data show CDR1 as SGHVS and CDR2 as FNYEAQ. This CDR3 reads CASSLKAGGTEAFF. In DNA form, the CDR3 reads TGTGCCAGCAGCCTAAAAGCAGGAGGCACTGAAGCTTTCTTT.

This clonotype was counted only a few times. The chain has TRBV10-3 and TRBJ2-7, with D maybe TRBD2 (5 bases). V shed 5 bases and J shed 3 bases, with 23 bases lying between them. The CDR3 is 17 amino acids. Germline V gene data show CDR1 as ENHRY and CDR2 as SYGVKD. The CDR3 coding sequence is TGTGCCATCAGTATACCGGGATCAAACCCCAAGGGCTACGAGCAGTACTTC. Encoded protein: CAISIPGSNPKGYEQYF.

In this sample, this clonotype turned up a few times. The CDR3 bases are TGTGCCAGCCGGCGACTAGCGGGGGGAGGAGGCGAGCAGTACTTC. Encoded protein: CASRRLAGGGGEQYF. The chain uses TRBV2 and TRBJ2-7, with 13 bases matching TRBD2. The length of the CDR3 is 15 residues. CDR1 is SNHLY, CDR2 FYNNEI, per germline. J gave up 6 bases and V 8 bases, and 10 bases lay outside the gene matches.

V usage is TRBV28 and J usage is TRBJ2-7; D perhaps matches TRBD1 (6 bases). This CDR3 has 14 residues. The germline CDR1 and CDR2 sequences are MDHEN and SYDVKM. Trimming removed 5 bases at V and 3 bases at J, with 14 bases between. CDR3 sequence: CASSESAGDYEQYF. The CDR3 nucleotides read TGTGCCAGCAGTGAGTCGGCAGGGGACTACGAGCAGTACTTC.

This clonotype has a count of ten or more. V usage is TRBV5-4 and J usage is TRBJ2-3, with 7 positions matching TRBD1. Unmatched junction bases numbered 8, after V lost 1 base and J lost 3 bases. The germline CDR1 and CDR2 sequences are SGHNT and YYREEE (reference sequence). CDR3 size: 16 residues. In DNA form, the CDR3 reads TGTGCCAGCAGCTTGCGACTCCCACAGGGGACAGATACGCAGTATTTT. Its translation is CASSLRLPQGTDTQYF.

This clonotype was detected a few times. The chain recombines TRBV5-4 with TRBJ2-5, with no clear D. The V end lost 1 base, the J end lost 0 bases, and 16 bases lay between the germline ends. Per the germline V gene, CDR1 is SGHNT and CDR2 is YYREEE (reference sequence). The CDR3 runs to 17 residues. DNA of the CDR3: TGTGCCAGCAGCTTGCGAGCTCCAGTACTAAACCAAGAGACCCAGTACTTC. Protein: CASSLRAPVLNQETQYF.

This chain connects TRBV27 to TRBJ1-1; 7 bases match TRBD1. This CDR3 is built from 17 residues. Germline trimming cut 0 bases from V and 3 bases from J; bases unmatched to any gene: 10. Germline CDR1 is MNHEY and CDR2 is SMNVEV (reference sequence). This chain's CDR3 is CASSLSGYRGRDTEAFF. The CDR3 DNA follows: TGTGCCAGCAGTTTATCGGGATACAGGGGCCGAGACACTGAAGCTTTCTTT.

CDR3 nucleotide sequence: TGTGCCAGCAGCTTAGGTAGCGGGGCCTCCAATGAGCAGTTCTTC. It yields the protein CASSLGSGASNEQFF. V usage is TRBV7-8 and J usage is TRBJ2-1; 8 nucleotides align to TRBD2. There are 15 residues in the CDR3. Per the germline V gene, CDR1 is SGHVS and CDR2 is FQNEAQ. The ends lost 1 base at V and 6 bases at J; junction bases unmatched: 5.

The V gene is TRBV28, the J gene TRBJ1-2, with D unresolved. CDR3 length equals 16 residues. The ends were cut back, 1 base at V and 0 bases at J, with 12 bases in the middle. CDR1 and CDR2 from the germline V gene are MDHEN and SYDVKM. The CDR3: CASSLLEISSNYGYTF. CDR3 in DNA: TGTGCCAGCAGTTTATTGGAAATCAGTTCTAACTATGGCTACACCTTC.